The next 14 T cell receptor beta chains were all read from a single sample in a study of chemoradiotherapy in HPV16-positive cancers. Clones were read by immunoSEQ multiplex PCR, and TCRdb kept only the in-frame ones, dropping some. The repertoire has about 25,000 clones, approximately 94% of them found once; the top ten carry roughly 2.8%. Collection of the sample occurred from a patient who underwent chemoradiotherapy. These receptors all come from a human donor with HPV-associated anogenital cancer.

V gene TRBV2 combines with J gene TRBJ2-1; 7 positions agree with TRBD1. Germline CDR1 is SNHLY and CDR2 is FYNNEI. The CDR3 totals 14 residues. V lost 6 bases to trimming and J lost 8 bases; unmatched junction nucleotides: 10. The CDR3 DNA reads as TGTGCCAGCAGGAAAGACAGGGCAGGGGATGAGCAGTTCTTC. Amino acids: CASRKDRAGDEQFF.

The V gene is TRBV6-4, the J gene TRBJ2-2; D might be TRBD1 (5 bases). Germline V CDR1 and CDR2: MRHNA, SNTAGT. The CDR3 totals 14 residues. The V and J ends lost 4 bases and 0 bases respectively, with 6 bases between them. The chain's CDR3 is CASSGQPNTGELFF. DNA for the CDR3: TGTGCCAGCAGTGGACAGCCGAACACCGGGGAGCTGTTTTTT.

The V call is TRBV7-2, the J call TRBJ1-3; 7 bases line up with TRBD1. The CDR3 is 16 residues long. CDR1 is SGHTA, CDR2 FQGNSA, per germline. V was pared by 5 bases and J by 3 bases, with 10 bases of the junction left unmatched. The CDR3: CASSPLTGEGGNTIYF. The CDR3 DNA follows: TGTGCCAGCAGCCCATTAACAGGGGAGGGTGGAAACACCATATATTTT.

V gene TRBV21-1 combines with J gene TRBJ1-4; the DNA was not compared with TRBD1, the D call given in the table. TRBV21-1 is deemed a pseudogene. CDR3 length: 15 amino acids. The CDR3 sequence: CASSKVLGRYEKLFF. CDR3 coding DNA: TGTGCCAGCAGCAAAGTGTTGGGCAGGTACGAAAAACTGTTTTTT.

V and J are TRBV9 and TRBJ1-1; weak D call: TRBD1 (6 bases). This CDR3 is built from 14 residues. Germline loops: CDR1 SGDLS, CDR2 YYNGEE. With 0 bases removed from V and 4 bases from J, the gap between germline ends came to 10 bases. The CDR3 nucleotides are TGTGCCAGCAGCGTAGGGACAGCTGGCACTGAAGCTTTCTTT. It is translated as CASSVGTAGTEAFF.

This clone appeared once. The CDR3 protein is CASSFGLAGEQYF. Written as DNA, the CDR3 is TGTGCCAGCAGTTTCGGGCTAGCGGGAGAGCAGTACTTC. The chain uses TRBV28 and TRBJ2-7; TRBD2 matches 9 bases. Germline V gives CDR1 MDHEN, CDR2 SYDVKM. There are 13 residues in the CDR3. Trimming removed 3 bases from V and 7 bases from J; junction bases left unmatched: 4.

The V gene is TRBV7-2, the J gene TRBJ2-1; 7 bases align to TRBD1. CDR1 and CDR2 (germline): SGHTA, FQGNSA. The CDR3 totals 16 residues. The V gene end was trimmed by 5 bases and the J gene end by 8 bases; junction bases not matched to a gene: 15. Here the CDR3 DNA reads TGTGCCAGCAGCGGTAGAGCGCGGACAGGTTCCGATGAGCAGTTCTTC. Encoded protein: CASSGRARTGSDEQFF.

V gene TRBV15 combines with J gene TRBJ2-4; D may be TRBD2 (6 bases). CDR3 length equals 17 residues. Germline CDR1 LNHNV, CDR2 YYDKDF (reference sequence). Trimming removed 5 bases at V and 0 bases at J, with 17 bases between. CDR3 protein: CATSRPPGLGAKNIQYF. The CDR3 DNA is TGTGCCACCAGCCGCCCCCCGGGACTGGGAGCCAAAAACATTCAGTACTTC.

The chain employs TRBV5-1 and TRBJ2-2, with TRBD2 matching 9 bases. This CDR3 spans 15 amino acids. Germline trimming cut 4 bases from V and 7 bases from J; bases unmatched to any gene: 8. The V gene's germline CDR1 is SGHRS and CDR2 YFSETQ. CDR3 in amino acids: CASSPAAGGHGELFF. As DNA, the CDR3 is TGCGCCAGCAGCCCAGCAGCGGGAGGTCACGGGGAGCTGTTTTTT. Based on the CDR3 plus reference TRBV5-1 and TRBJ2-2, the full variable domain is KAGVTQTPRYLIKTRGQQVTLSCSPISGHRSVSWYQQTPGQGLQFLFEYFSETQRNKGNFPGRFSGRQFSNSRSEMNVSTLELGDSALYLCASSPAAGGHGELFFGEGSRLTVL.

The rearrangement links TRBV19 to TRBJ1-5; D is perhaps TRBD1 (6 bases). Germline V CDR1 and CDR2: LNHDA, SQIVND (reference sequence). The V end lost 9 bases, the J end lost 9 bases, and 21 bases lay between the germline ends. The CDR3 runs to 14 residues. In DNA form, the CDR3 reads TGTGCCAGCAAGGGGGGGCAGGGAAAGACGCCCCAGCATTTT. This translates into CASKGGQGKTPQHF.

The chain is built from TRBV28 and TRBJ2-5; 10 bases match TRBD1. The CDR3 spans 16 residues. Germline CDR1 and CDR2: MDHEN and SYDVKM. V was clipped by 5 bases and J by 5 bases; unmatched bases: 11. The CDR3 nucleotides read TGTGCCAGCAGTACTCCGGGACAGGGGATGTGGGAGACCCAGTACTTC. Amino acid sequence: CASSTPGQGMWETQYF.

CDR3 DNA sequence: TGTGCCAGCTTCGGGACAGTGAACACTGAAGCTTTCTTT. This gives the protein CASFGTVNTEAFF. This chain joins TRBV28 and TRBJ1-1; 7 bases align to TRBD1. This CDR3 is built from 13 residues. V lost 8 bases to trimming and J lost 0 bases; unmatched junction nucleotides: 3. Germline V CDR1 and CDR2: MDHEN, SYDVKM.

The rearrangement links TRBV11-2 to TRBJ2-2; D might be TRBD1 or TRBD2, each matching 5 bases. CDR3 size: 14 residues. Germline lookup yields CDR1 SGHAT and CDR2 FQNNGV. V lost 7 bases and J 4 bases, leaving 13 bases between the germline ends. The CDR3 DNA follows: TGTGCCAGCAATACGGGGCGCCCCACCGGGGAGCTGTTTTTT. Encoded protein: CASNTGRPTGELFF.

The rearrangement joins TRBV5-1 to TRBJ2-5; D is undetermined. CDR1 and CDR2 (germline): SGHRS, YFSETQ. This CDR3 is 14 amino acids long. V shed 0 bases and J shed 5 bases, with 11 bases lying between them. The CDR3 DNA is TGCGCCAGCAGCTTGGCCCAAGAAGGGGAGACCCAGTACTTC. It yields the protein CASSLAQEGETQYF.